This T cell receptor beta chain derives from a study of molecular identifiers for immune sequencing clone quantification. Study context: The replicate experiment used RNA from approximately 20,000 or 100,000 naive CD8 cells. This RNA was split into five aliquots, and four of them were sequenced.

V trimming: 5 bases; J trimming: 1 base; junction bases outside the gene matches: 9. In germline, CDR1 is MNHEY, CDR2 SMNVEV (reference sequence). CDR3 length: 16 amino acids. MiXCR was run by TCRdb on the PCR reads, yielding one entry per CDR3 protein. This repertoire shows nearly 650,000 distinct CDR3 sequences, 25% found once; its top ten account for 0.78%. Findings and limits, study-wide: In naive cells, under 1% of molecules belonged to clones above 20 RNA copies, against over 97% in effector cells.

This clonotype was picked up many times. Antigen unknown. This TCR was recovered from a human donor in good health. Some libraries in this study had Jurkat cell RNA spiked in. V is TRBV27 and J is TRBJ1-2, with 8 positions matching TRBD1. Sequenced material: naive CD8+ T cells from blood, with Jurkat cell RNA spiked in. The subset: FACS-sorted CD8+CD4-CCR7+CD45RA+ naive T cells. The CDR3, as DNA: TGTGCCAGCAGTCCCAGGCAGGGGGCTCTTAACTATGGCTACACCTTC. This sequence encodes CASSPRQGALNYGYTF.